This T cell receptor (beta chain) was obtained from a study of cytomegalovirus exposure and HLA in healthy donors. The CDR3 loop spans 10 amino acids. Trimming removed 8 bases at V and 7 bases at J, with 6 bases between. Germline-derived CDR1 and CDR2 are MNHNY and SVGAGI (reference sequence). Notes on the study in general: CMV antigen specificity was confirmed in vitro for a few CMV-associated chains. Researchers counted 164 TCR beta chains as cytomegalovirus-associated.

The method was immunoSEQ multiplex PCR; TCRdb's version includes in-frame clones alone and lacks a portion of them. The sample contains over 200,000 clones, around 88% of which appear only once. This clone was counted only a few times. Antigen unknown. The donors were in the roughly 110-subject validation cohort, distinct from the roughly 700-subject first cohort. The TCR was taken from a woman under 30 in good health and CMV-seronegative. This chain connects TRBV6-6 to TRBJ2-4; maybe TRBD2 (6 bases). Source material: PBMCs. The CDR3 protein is CASGRNIQYF. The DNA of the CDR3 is TGTGCCAGCGGGAGGAACATTCAGTACTTC.